A single TCR beta chain is shown here with its context. Its matching antigen is unknown. This CDR3 contains 13 residues. The V gene lost 6 bases and the J gene lost 9 bases, with 15 bases spanning the gap. The V gene's germline CDR1 is MNHEY and CDR2 SVGAGI. A heparinised blood draw that averaged about 116 mL was obtained once from each donor. The purity of all sorted populations exceeded 98%. What was sequenced were expressed TCRB transcripts, since all of the isolated RNA had been reverse transcribed. Here immunoSEQ multiplex PCR was the method, and the copy in TCRdb shows in-frame clones only, minus some. Here the sample spans about 40,000 clones, approximately 51% being singletons. The sample belongs to a study of beta chain features in type 1 diabetes. General observations from the study: HLA effects on TCRB rearrangement stayed unresolved here. Shorter TCRB CDR3s, moderately but significantly so, were found in Type 1 diabetes patients in all four CD4+ subsets.

The sequence came from a woman between 25 and 40 years old in good health. Specimen: stem cell memory CD4+ T cells from blood. V gene TRBV6-5 combines with J gene TRBJ2-1; a weak D match, TRBD2 (6 bases). The CDR3 spells CASSPSWRAEQFF. DNA for the CDR3: TGTGCCAGCAGCCCGTCCTGGAGGGCTGAGCAGTTCTTC.